This T cell receptor beta chain was found in a study of metastatic and nonmetastatic thyroid tumors. The CDR3 is 13 amino acids. Trimming shortened V by 7 bases and J by 3 bases, and 12 bases separated the two germline ends. The germline CDR1 and CDR2 sequences are MDHEN and SYDVKM. No treatment had been given to any patient before thyroid surgery. TCRdb re-clonotyped the PCR reads via MiXCR. The sample shows roughly 40,000 clones, 15% to 20% of them seen only once. Source material: blood. The TCR sequence derives from a female donor with papillary thyroid cancer or a benign thyroid nodule (not recorded which). Some clones in this sample may be carry-over from other donors' samples. The V gene is TRBV28, the J gene TRBJ1-2, with D possibly being TRBD1 (5 bases). CDR3 sequence (DNA): TGTGCCAGCACATTTACAGGTTACTATGGCTACACCTTC. It translates to CASTFTGYYGYTF.